A selection of T cell receptor beta chains follows, all from one sample in a study of OX40 agonist ivuxolimab in advanced cancers. The table came from immunoSEQ multiplex PCR; TCRdb's copy has only in-frame clones and leaves some out. The sample holds some 50,000 clones, around 89% seen once. The specimen comprised CD4+ or CD8+ T cells sorted from blood, sampled in a trial of the OX40 agonist ivuxolimab. The receptors derive from an adult with an advanced solid tumor such as melanoma, head and neck, liver or kidney cancer. The CDR3 runs from the conserved cysteine through the conserved F or W. Fields, in order: clone size, V gene, J gene, D gene, CDR3 DNA, CDR3 protein. A D gene is named only where the DNA matches it firmly. Not all rows give a size; the values are once, few, many and, for expanded clones, a class.

>.|TRBV5-6|TRBJ2-7|.
TGTGCCAGCAGCTTGGGGTGGCAGGGGTCCTACGAGCAGTACTTC
CASSLGWQGSYEQYF
>.|TRBV5-1|TRBJ2-1|TRBD2
TGCGCCAGCGCCGTATGGGGACTAGCCATATCCAATGAGCAGTTCTTC
CASAVWGLAISNEQFF
>.|TRBV9|TRBJ2-1|.
TGTGCCAGCAGCGTAGATCTGGGAGCTAGCTCCTACAATGAGCAGTTCTTC
CASSVDLGASSYNEQFF
>.|TRBV7-9|TRBJ2-1|TRBD2
TGTGCCAGCAGCTTACGGGGACTAGCGGGAGGGTCCTACAATGAGCAGTTCTTC
CASSLRGLAGGSYNEQFF
>.|TRBV29-1|TRBJ2-7|TRBD2
TGCAGCGTAGGGACTAGCGGGAAGTTCTACGAGCAGTACTTC
CSVGTSGKFYEQYF
>.|TRBV19|TRBJ2-7|TRBD2
TGTGCCAGTAAAACTAGCGGGGGATCCTACGAGCAGTACTTC
CASKTSGGSYEQYF
>.|TRBV27|TRBJ2-1|TRBD2
TGTGCCAGCAGTCCAACCCCCGGGACTAGCGGGAGGAACTACAATGAGCAGTTCTTC
CASSPTPGTSGRNYNEQFF
>once|TRBV4-1|TRBJ1-3|.
TGCGCCAGCAGCCCTTATATTGAGGGCTCTGGAAACACCATATATTTT
CASSPYIEGSGNTIYF
>.|TRBV9|TRBJ2-5|TRBD2
TGTGCCAGCAGCGTAGGGACTAGCGGTCTACAAGAGACCCAGTACTTC
CASSVGTSGLQETQYF
>.|TRBV18|TRBJ2-7|.
TGTGCCAGCTCACCGGGGGCCGGGTCCTACGAGCAGTACTTC
CASSPGAGSYEQYF
>.|TRBV5-1|TRBJ2-5|.
TGCGCCAGCAGGTTTAACCAAGGCGAGACCCAGTACTTC
CASRFNQGETQYF
>once|TRBV6-1|TRBJ2-7|.
TGTGCCAGCACCCCGTCCTTACGAGAGCAGTACTTC
CASTPSLREQYF
>few|TRBV7-9|TRBJ1-1|.
TGTGCCAGCAGCTTAACGGCGGCGGGCGGTGAAGCTTTCTTT
CASSLTAAGGEAFF
>.|TRBV10-3|TRBJ2-7|.
TGTGCCACAGGGACTCCCAGGGACGAGCAGTACTTC
CATGTPRDEQYF
>.|TRBV28|TRBJ1-6|.
TGTGCCAGCAGCCCCATCAGGGCATCACCCCTCCACTTT
CASSPIRASPLHF
>.|TRBV29-1|TRBJ1-3|TRBD1
TGCAGCGTTTTCGACAGGGTCGCTGGAAACACCATATATTTT
CSVFDRVAGNTIYF
>.|TRBV4-1|TRBJ2-3|TRBD2
TGCGCCAGCAGCCAAGGAGTCAGCGGGATTCCAGATACGCAGTATTTT
CASSQGVSGIPDTQYF
>.|TRBV7-6|TRBJ2-7|.
TGTGCCAGCAGCTCCGACAGATACGAGCAGTACTTC
CASSSDRYEQYF
>few|TRBV28|TRBJ1-3|.
TGTGCCAGCAGTTTATTACAGGGTGTTGACACCATATATTTT
CASSLLQGVDTIYF
>.|TRBV2|TRBJ2-1|TRBD2
TGTGCCAGCAGGGGCCTGACTAGCGGGAGCCCAAATGAGCAGTTCTTC
CASRGLTSGSPNEQFF
>once|TRBV7-2|TRBJ1-5|.
TGTGCCAGCAGCTTCCGGGGGAGGGATCAGCCCCAGCATTTT
CASSFRGRDQPQHF
>.|TRBV5-1|TRBJ2-7|.
TGCGCCAGCAGTTCGGGACTTCCGTATAACTCCTACGAGCAGTACTTC
CASSSGLPYNSYEQYF
>.|TRBV6-1|TRBJ1-3|.
TGTGCCAGCAGTGAAGCGAAGGCGGGGGGAAACACCATATATTTT
CASSEAKAGGNTIYF
>few|TRBV4-2|TRBJ2-5|.
TGTGCCAGCAGCCAAGATCTTGGCCATCAAGAGACCCAGTACTTC
CASSQDLGHQETQYF
>.|TRBV9|TRBJ2-3|TRBD2
TGTGCCAGCAGCGTAAGCGGGAGCTGGACAGATACGCAGTATTTT
CASSVSGSWTDTQYF
>.|TRBV29-1|TRBJ2-1|.
TGCAGCGTTGAGGGGAGACCCTACAATGAGCAGTTCTTC
CSVEGRPYNEQFF
>.|TRBV5-1|TRBJ2-5|TRBD1
TGCGCCAGCAGCTTGGACAGGGGGCCTTCATACGAGACCCAGTACTTC
CASSLDRGPSYETQYF
>.|TRBV9|TRBJ2-1|.
TGTGCCAGCAGCGCCCCCAAAAAGGGCCCGTCCTACAATGAGCAGTTCTTC
CASSAPKKGPSYNEQFF
>.|TRBV2|TRBJ1-4|.
TGTGCCAGCAGTGAGACAGGCTTTAATGAAAAACTGTTTTTT
CASSETGFNEKLFF
>.|TRBV25-1|TRBJ1-4|.
TGTGCCAGCAGTGGCCACCAGGGGAATAATGAAAAACTGTTTTTT
CASSGHQGNNEKLFF
>once|TRBV11-2|TRBJ2-2|.
TGTGCCAGCAGCTTAGACAGTGCCGGGGAGCTGTTTTTT
CASSLDSAGELFF
>.|TRBV7-9|TRBJ2-5|.
TGTGCCAGCAGCTATGGGGGAAGAGTGGTTCAAGAGACCCAGTACTTC
CASSYGGRVVQETQYF
>.|TRBV11-2|TRBJ2-7|.
TGTGCCAGCAGCCCAGCGGCCGAGCAGTACTTC
CASSPAAEQYF
>.|TRBV7-3|TRBJ1-1|.
TGTGCCAGCAGCTTAATGGGGGCAGAACTCACTGAAGCTTTCTTT
CASSLMGAELTEAFF
>.|TRBV25-1|TRBJ2-5|TRBD1
TGTGCCACCCTGGGGGACAGCGAATTGACCCAGTACTTC
CATLGDSELTQYF
>.|TRBV6-1|TRBJ1-4|.
TGTGCCAGCAGTGGGTTGAACGTAGATGAAAAACTGTTTTTT
CASSGLNVDEKLFF
>.|TRBV30|TRBJ2-7|.
TGTGCCTGGAGTGTGAGGAGGGGCCTGTACTACGAGCAGTACTTC
CAWSVRRGLYYEQYF
>.|TRBV2|TRBJ2-1|.
TGTGCCAGCAGCCCATACAATGAGCAGTTCTTC
CASSPYNEQFF
>.|TRBV28|TRBJ2-7|.
TGTGCCAGCAGTCGGGGACACGGCTACGAGCAGTACTTC
CASSRGHGYEQYF
>few|TRBV10-3|TRBJ2-7|.
TGTGCCATCAGTCCCTCCGGGTGGGAGCAGTACTTC
CAISPSGWEQYF
>once|TRBV2|TRBJ2-7|.
TGTGCCAGCAGTGAAAGGACAGCCTCCTACGAGCAGTACTTC
CASSERTASYEQYF
>.|TRBV5-5|TRBJ2-1|TRBD1
TGTGCCAGCAGCCCAAGAAGAGTGGGACAGGGGGCCGGTGAGCAGTTCTTC
CASSPRRVGQGAGEQFF
>.|TRBV11-1|TRBJ2-3|.
TGTGCCAGCAGCTTGGGGTTGGATACGCAGTATTTT
CASSLGLDTQYF
>.|TRBV4-1|TRBJ2-3|.
TGCGCCAGCAGCCGCTACCCCCGAGGGACAAGAGAAGATACGCAGTATTTT
CASSRYPRGTREDTQYF
>.|TRBV10-2|TRBJ1-1|.
TGCGCCAGCAGTGGTACCCCCACTGAAGCTTTCTTT
CASSGTPTEAFF
>.|TRBV7-8|TRBJ1-6|.
TGTGCCAGCAGCTTTAAGGGGGACAATTCACCCCTCCACTTT
CASSFKGDNSPLHF
>.|TRBV7-8|TRBJ1-5|.
TGTGCCAGCAGCTGGGAGGGCTTTGGGGATTATAGCAATCAGCCCCAGCATTTT
CASSWEGFGDYSNQPQHF
>.|TRBV19|TRBJ2-5|.
TGTGCCAGTAGTATCCAAGAGACCCAGTACTTC
CASSIQETQYF
>.|TRBV5-6|TRBJ2-3|.
TGTGCCAGCAGCTTGGAGGCGGATACGCAGTATTTT
CASSLEADTQYF
>.|TRBV25-1|TRBJ1-1|.
TGTGCCAGCAGTGAATCAGTGGGGGGACTGGGGAACACTGAAGCTTTCTTT
CASSESVGGLGNTEAFF
>.|TRBV29-1|TRBJ2-7|TRBD2
TGCAGCGTTGCATTTAGCGGGATCTCCTACGAGCAGTACTTC
CSVAFSGISYEQYF